Below are 30 T cell receptor beta chains sequenced from a single sample in a study of vaccination effects on CD4 cells after COVID-19. Isolating CD4+ T cells followed about 11 days of culture. Vaccination of participants consisted of two doses of either the BNT162b2 or mRNA-1273 vaccine. Only in-frame clones appear in the TCRdb table, and some are missing; sequencing was by immunoSEQ multiplex PCR. The repertoire holds tens of thousands of clones, with around 69% as singletons. Antigen specificity for these receptors is unknown. Specimen: CD4+ T cells from PBMCs cultured without peptide, collected after COVID-19 vaccination. The receptors here all came from a human donor who received a COVID-19 vaccine.

The chain carries TRBV3-1 (or the pseudogene TRBV3-2) and TRBJ1-1; D gene unclear. The V end lost 0 bases, the J end lost 0 bases, and 8 bases lay between the germline ends. CDR1 and CDR2 from the germline V gene are LGHDT and YNNKEL (reference sequence). There are 15 residues in the CDR3. The CDR3 sequence is CASSQERILNTEAFF. DNA of the CDR3: TGTGCCAGCAGCCAAGAGAGGATTCTGAACACTGAAGCTTTCTTT.

The V and J genes are TRBV30 and TRBJ1-6; TRBD1 agrees at 8 bases. Losses at the gene ends were 4 bases for V and 9 bases for J; bases not matched to a gene: 17. This CDR3 contains 17 residues. CDR1 is GTSNPN, CDR2 SVGIG, per germline (reference sequence). Here the CDR3 reads CAWTRGQGRFGGSPLHF. CDR3 in DNA: TGTGCCTGGACGAGAGGACAGGGTAGATTTGGCGGTTCACCCCTCCACTTT.

The chain uses TRBV7-2 and TRBJ1-2; TRBD1 matches 7 bases. CDR1 and CDR2 (germline): SGHTA, FQGNSA. The V gene end was trimmed by 5 bases and the J gene end by 4 bases; junction bases not matched to a gene: 10. The CDR3 runs to 15 residues. The CDR3, as DNA: TGTGCCAGCAGCACCGCCGGGACAGAGAGCTATGGCTACACCTTC. It encodes CASSTAGTESYGYTF.

The rearrangement links TRBV10-3 to TRBJ2-3, with TRBD2 matching over 12 bases. The CDR3 runs 18 residues. Per germline, CDR1 ENHRY and CDR2 SYGVKD. Trimming removed 0 bases from V and 0 bases from J; junction bases left unmatched: 4. CDR3 sequence reads: CAISESGTSGLSTDTQYF. The CDR3 DNA reads TGTGCCATCAGTGAGTCGGGGACTAGCGGGCTTAGCACAGATACGCAGTATTTT.

V is TRBV5-6 and J is TRBJ2-2; TRBD1 is a possible D gene (5 bases). Germline V gene lookup returns CDR1 SGHDT and CDR2 YYEEEE. This CDR3 spans 13 amino acids. V lost 4 bases and J lost 7, with 11 bases in between. CDR3 in amino acids: CASSLQGSGELFF. The DNA for the CDR3 is TGTGCCAGCAGCCTGCAGGGTAGCGGGGAGCTGTTTTTT.

The chain couples TRBV28 to TRBJ2-3; 8 bases map to TRBD1. The CDR3 extends over 15 amino acids. The V and J ends lost 8 bases and 5 bases, in that order; junction bases with no gene match: 12. Germline V gene data show CDR1 as MDHEN and CDR2 as SYDVKM. The CDR3, as DNA: TGTGCCAGCGAATTGAGGACAGGGACTGGAGATACGCAGTATTTT. The encoded protein is CASELRTGTGDTQYF.

V gene TRBV5-4 combines with J gene TRBJ1-6, with a tentative D call TRBD1 (5 bases). Trimming removed 4 bases at V and 0 bases at J, with 17 bases between. The CDR3 length is 18 residues. Germline V gene data show CDR1 as SGHNT and CDR2 as YYREEE (reference sequence). DNA of the CDR3: TGTGCCAGCAGCCGATGGGGGGGTGTAAGCTCCTATAATTCACCCCTCCACTTT. This translates into CASSRWGGVSSYNSPLHF.

V is TRBV19 and J is TRBJ1-2; D is perhaps TRBD1 (6 bases). Per the germline V gene, CDR1 is LNHDA and CDR2 is SQIVND (reference sequence). V was shortened by 10 bases and J by 6 bases, with 12 bases between the two germline ends. The CDR3 sequence is 11 residues long. The CDR3 DNA sequence: TGTGCCACAACAGGGTCTGATGGCTACACCTTC. This gives the protein CATTGSDGYTF.

This rearrangement joins TRBV5-1 to TRBJ1-4, with a weak D call TRBD1 (6 bases). The CDR3 contains 15 residues. Trimming took 0 bases from V and 7 from J, leaving 13 bases between them. CDR1 SGHRS and CDR2 YFSETQ come from the germline V gene. The CDR3 DNA sequence: TGCGCCAGCAGCTTGGACGGGGGCGCAGGTGAAAAACTGTTTTTT. Amino acid sequence: CASSLDGGAGEKLFF.

The chain links TRBV5-4 to TRBJ1-1, with 10 bases that match TRBD1. Germline CDR1 reads SGHNT; CDR2 reads YYREEE (reference sequence). V was clipped by 3 bases and J by 4 bases; unmatched bases: 3. The CDR3 sequence is 14 residues long. Here the CDR3 reads CASSWGDRGTEAFF. Written as DNA, the CDR3 is TGTGCCAGCAGCTGGGGGGACAGGGGCACTGAAGCTTTCTTT.

A single count supports this clone. The chain employs TRBV4-1 and TRBJ2-7; D remains ambiguous. This CDR3 contains 15 residues. CDR1 and CDR2 from the germline V gene are MGHRA and YSYEKL. V was shortened by 0 bases and J by 1 base, with 10 bases between the two germline ends. The CDR3 nucleotides read TGCGCCAGCAGCCAAGAGGTTCACGGATCCTACGAGCAGTACTTC. Residues: CASSQEVHGSYEQYF.

The chain employs TRBV25-1 and TRBJ2-5; TRBD1 matches at 7 bases. V was clipped by 6 bases and J by 1 base; unmatched bases: 5. CDR1 is MGHDK and CDR2 is SYGVNS in the germline V gene. This CDR3 is 14 amino acids long. Written as DNA, the CDR3 is TGTGCCAGCAGCAACAGGGGCTCCCAAGAGACCCAGTACTTC. This sequence encodes CASSNRGSQETQYF.

This clone was seen once. The CDR3 nucleotides read TGTGCCTGGAGTTCCGCCCGGACATACGGTTACTTGAACACTGAAGCTTTCTTT. Protein product: CAWSSARTYGYLNTEAFF. The chain uses TRBV30 and TRBJ1-1; D may be TRBD1 (5 bases). The germline CDR1 and CDR2 sequences are GTSNPN and SVGIG (reference sequence). V was trimmed by 2 bases and J by 0 bases, leaving 22 bases between them. The CDR3 is made up of 18 amino acids.

This clone was found once. CDR3 region: CASSSPGNGLVYEQYF. For the CDR3, the DNA is TGTGCCAGCAGTTCCCCCGGGAATGGTTTGGTGTACGAGCAGTACTTC. The chain recombines TRBV6-5 with TRBJ2-7; TRBD2 is a possible D gene (5 bases). This CDR3 spans 16 amino acids. Trimming shortened V by 4 bases and J by 4 bases, and 20 bases separated the two germline ends. CDR1 and CDR2 from the germline V gene are MNHEY and SVGAGI.

The chain joins TRBV5-1 to TRBJ1-4; 7 nucleotides align to TRBD1. The CDR3 has 15 residues. J gave up 8 bases and V 4 bases, and 11 bases lay outside the gene matches. The germline CDR1 and CDR2 sequences are SGHRS and YFSETQ. In DNA form, the CDR3 reads TGCGCCAGCAGCCAGCCCGGGACAGACGGAGAAAAACTGTTTTTT. It encodes CASSQPGTDGEKLFF.

This chain uses TRBV5-1 with TRBJ2-7; the D gene is possibly TRBD2 (5 bases). The germline V gene has CDR1 SGHRS and CDR2 YFSETQ. This CDR3 is 14 amino acids long. Trimming shortened V by 6 bases and J by 2 bases, and 15 bases separated the two germline ends. The CDR3 protein is CASTGSSATYEQYF. The DNA of the CDR3 is TGCGCCAGCACCGGTAGTAGCGCCACCTACGAGCAGTACTTC. The full variable domain, rest sourced from reference TRBV5-1 and TRBJ2-7, is KAGVTQTPRYLIKTRGQQVTLSCSPISGHRSVSWYQQTPGQGLQFLFEYFSETQRNKGNFPGRFSGRQFSNSRSEMNVSTLELGDSALYLCASTGSSATYEQYFGPGTRLTVT.

The chain links TRBV20-1 to TRBJ2-7; D tentatively reads TRBD1 or TRBD2 (5 bases each). The V end was cut by 3 bases, the J end by 4 bases, with 13 bases between. Germline CDR1 reads DFQATT; CDR2 reads SNEGSKA (reference sequence). CDR3 length: 13 amino acids. CDR3 amino acids: CSASPGSGYEQYF. The CDR3 bases are TGCAGTGCTAGTCCAGGGTCGGGGTACGAGCAGTACTTC.

The J gene is TRBJ1-4, the V gene TRBV15, with a weak D call TRBD1 (6 bases). V lost 1 base, J lost 8 bases, and 17 bases lay in between. Germline values: CDR1 LNHNV, CDR2 YYDKDF (reference sequence). The CDR3 loop spans 16 amino acids. The CDR3 coding sequence is TGTGCCACCAGCAGAGGGGGGGCTCAGGGTGGAGAAAAACTGTTTTTT. Its protein is CATSRGGAQGGEKLFF.

The chain has TRBV5-3 and TRBJ1-2, with 8 positions matching TRBD1. TRBV5-3 is sorted into the ORF group, with uncertain function. CDR3 length: 16 residues. Germline trimming cut 0 bases from V and 2 bases from J; bases unmatched to any gene: 6. Written as DNA, the CDR3 is TGTGCCAGAAGCTTGGCGGCAGGGGGCCTAAACTATGGCTACACCTTC. Translating it yields CARSLAAGGLNYGYTF.

The chain has TRBV4-3 and TRBJ1-6; D uncertain. V dropped 0 bases and J dropped 7 bases, with 13 bases sitting between them. Germline V CDR1 and CDR2: LGHNA, YSLEER. The length of the CDR3 is 16 residues. CDR3 nucleotide sequence: TGCGCCAGCAGCCAAGAAATTAACGCCCGCAATTCACCCCTCCACTTT. Translating it yields CASSQEINARNSPLHF.

This rearrangement joins TRBV9 to TRBJ1-3, with TRBD1 as a possible D gene (5 bases). The germline V gene encodes CDR1 SGDLS and CDR2 YYNGEE. Trimming stripped 0 bases from V and 3 bases from J, with 16 bases between. The CDR3 is 17 amino acids. The CDR3 DNA is TGTGCCAGCAGCGTAGCTCTAGACAGCGTAGTTGGAAACACCATATATTTT. Translation: CASSVALDSVVGNTIYF.

This clone was observed a few times. The chain has TRBV7-2 and TRBJ1-2; 8 nucleotides agree with TRBD1. The V segment lost 6 bases and the J segment 4 bases; nucleotides outside the gene matches: 7. Germline CDR1 is SGHTA and CDR2 is FQGNSA. This CDR3 region has 14 residues. CDR3 coding DNA: TGTGCCAGCAGAGGACAGGGCCCTCCCTATGGCTACACCTTC. This sequence encodes CASRGQGPPYGYTF.

The rearrangement links TRBV7-9 to TRBJ2-5; 7 bases map to TRBD2. Germline V gene lookup returns CDR1 SEHNR and CDR2 FQNEAQ (reference sequence). The CDR3 covers 15 residues. Trimming took 2 bases from V and 5 from J; bases not matched to a gene: 8. As DNA, the CDR3 is TGTGCCAGCAGCTTAAGTAAAAGCGGGGAGGAGACCCAGTACTTC. Protein product: CASSLSKSGEETQYF.

V usage is TRBV9 and J usage is TRBJ1-4, with TRBD1 matching 11 bases. The V segment lost 3 bases and the J segment 5 bases; nucleotides outside the gene matches: 3. CDR1 is SGDLS, CDR2 YYNGEE, per germline. CDR3 length: 15 amino acids. The CDR3 reads CASSGGTGGNEKLFF. As DNA, the CDR3 is TGTGCCAGCAGCGGGGGGACAGGGGGAAATGAAAAACTGTTTTTT. Combining the CDR3 with reference TRBV9 and TRBJ1-4 gives the whole variable domain DSGVTQTPKHLITATGQRVTLRCSPRSGDLSVYWYQQSLDQGLQFLIQYYNGEERAKGNILERFSAQQFPDLHSELNLSSLELGDSALYFCASSGGTGGNEKLFFGSGTQLSVL.

This rearrangement joins TRBV9 to TRBJ2-1; 10 bases match TRBD1. Germline values: CDR1 SGDLS, CDR2 YYNGEE. The CDR3 is 20 residues long. With V trimmed by 0 bases and J by 2 bases, 14 bases remained unmatched. The DNA for the CDR3 is TGTGCCAGCAGCGTAGGGGTCCCCCGGGGACAGGGGAGGACCTACAATGAGCAGTTCTTC. Translating gives CASSVGVPRGQGRTYNEQFF.

The chain is built from TRBV29-1 and TRBJ2-1; D unresolved. The germline gives CDR1 SQVTM, CDR2 ANQGSEA. V was trimmed by 8 bases and J by 7 bases, leaving 9 bases between them. The CDR3 sequence is 10 residues long. This CDR3 reads CSSSHNEQFF. The CDR3 region has the DNA TGCAGCTCCTCCCATAATGAGCAGTTCTTC.

This clone was recorded only once. V gene TRBV11-3 combines with J gene TRBJ1-1; no clear D gene. Per the germline V gene, CDR1 is SGHNT and CDR2 is YENEEA. Trimming shortened V by 0 bases and J by 5 bases, and 7 bases separated the two germline ends. This CDR3 region has 13 residues. The CDR3 DNA is TGTGCCAGCAGCTTAGAGTCTGGTACTGAAGCTTTCTTT. As protein: CASSLESGTEAFF.

This sequence joins TRBV5-1 and TRBJ1-1, with 8 bases fitting TRBD1. J lost 4 bases, V lost 4 bases, and 6 bases had no gene match. There are 14 residues in the CDR3. Per germline, CDR1 SGHRS and CDR2 YFSETQ. The CDR3 DNA reads as TGCGCCAGCAGCACGGACAGGGTTGGCACTGAAGCTTTCTTT. As protein: CASSTDRVGTEAFF.

This clone was seen a handful of times. V and J are TRBV7-9 and TRBJ1-6; D gene unclear. Germline CDR1 and CDR2: SEHNR and FQNEAQ (reference sequence). Trimming cost V 3 bases and J 3 bases, with 6 bases left between them. The CDR3 runs 14 residues. The CDR3 spells CASSFGNYNSPLHF. As DNA, the CDR3 is TGTGCCAGCAGCTTTGGAAACTATAATTCACCCCTCCACTTT. The full variable domain, in which reference TRBV7-9 and TRBJ1-6 provide the parts outside the CDR3, is DTGVSQNPRHKITKRGQNVTFRCDPISEHNRLYWYRQTLGQGPEFLTYFQNEAQLEKSRLLSDRFSAERPKGSFSTLEIQRTEQGDSAMYLCASSFGNYNSPLHFGNGTRLTVT.

This rearrangement joins TRBV28 to TRBJ2-2, with D unresolved. The CDR3 consists of 12 residues. The V gene's germline CDR1 is MDHEN and CDR2 SYDVKM. V lost 7 bases, J lost 3 bases, and 6 bases lay in between. The CDR3 DNA reads as TGTGCCAGCACACTTTACACCGGGGAGCTGTTTTTT. This encodes CASTLYTGELFF.